This T cell receptor beta chain was captured in a study of cytomegalovirus exposure and HLA in healthy donors. This clone came up a few times. Healthy bone marrow donors made up the donors. PCR primers comprised 60 Vbeta and 13 Jbeta primers. This table comes from immunoSEQ multiplex PCR, and its TCRdb copy is limited to in-frame clones, with some not included. The table lists around 160,000 clones, 70% to 75% of them singletons. V lost 4 bases, J lost 0 bases, and 16 bases lay in between. CDR3 length equals 17 residues. The germline V gene encodes CDR1 MGHRA and CDR2 YSYEKL. This TCR was recovered from a man aged 18 to 30 in good health and CMV-seropositive. What was sequenced was PBMCs. The chain is built from TRBV4-1 and TRBJ1-3, with D possibly being TRBD1 (6 bases). CDR3 DNA: TGCGCCAGCAGCCCGAATCCTACAGGGTCCTCTGGAAACACCATATATTTT. Translated, it gives CASSPNPTGSSGNTIYF.